The 22 T cell receptor beta chains given below trace back to one sample, sequenced in a study of graft-versus-host responses after intestinal transplantation (dated by TCRdb to the early 2020s). The time point label, read with the paper, signifies: postoperative day 105 after intestinal transplantation (dayNNNN = postoperative day). Library prep was done by the immunoSEQ multiplex PCR assay. The table was pulled from immuneACCESS by TCRdb, which kept in-frame rearrangements only. Such tables lose some clones; where checked, under half of the loss comes from unresolved V genes, and the rest has no known cause. The sample table lists 12,000 or so clones, approximately 91% of them with a count of one. Approximately 3.1% of the sample rests with the top ten. This specimen consisted of PBMCs, obtained 105 days after intestinal transplantation. Source of these receptors: a human patient who received an intestinal transplant, so some T cells may come from the graft donor.

The chain joins TRBV19 to TRBJ2-3; D gene ambiguous. The CDR3 sequence is 13 residues long. The ends were cut back, 3 bases at V and 0 bases at J, with 4 bases in the middle. The germline CDR1 and CDR2 sequences are LNHDA and SQIVND (reference sequence). In DNA, the CDR3 is TGTGCCAGTAGTATGTTAAGCACAGATACGCAGTATTTT. Translation: CASSMLSTDTQYF. The whole variable domain, filled in from reference TRBV19 and TRBJ2-3, reads DGGITQSPKYLFRKEGQNVTLSCEQNLNHDAMYWYRQDPGQGLRLIYYSQIVNDFQKGDIAEGYSVSREKKESFPLTVTSAQKNPTAFYLCASSMLSTDTQYFGPGTRLTVL.

The V and J genes are TRBV5-4 and TRBJ1-2; D unresolved. Germline CDR1 reads SGHNT; CDR2 reads YYREEE (reference sequence). The V and J ends lost 4 bases and 7 bases respectively, with 5 bases between them. CDR3 length: 10 amino acids. CDR3 coding DNA: TGTGCCAGCAGCCTGGGTGGCTACACCTTC. Its protein is CASSLGGYTF. The full variable domain, in which reference TRBV5-4 and TRBJ1-2 provide the parts outside the CDR3, is ETGVTQSPTHLIKTRGQQVTLRCSSQSGHNTVSWYQQALGQGPQFIFQYYREEENGRGNFPPRFSGLQFPNYSSELNVNALELDDSALYLCASSLGGYTFGSGTRLTVV.

The rearrangement links TRBV6-1 to TRBJ2-1, with TRBD2 matching 7 bases. V trimming: 0 bases; J trimming: 0 bases; junction bases outside the gene matches: 5. CDR1 and CDR2 (germline): MNHNS, SASEGT. The CDR3 spans 17 residues. CDR3 sequence (DNA): TGTGCCAGCAGTGAAGCCTTCGGGGGGTACTCCTACAATGAGCAGTTCTTC. It translates to CASSEAFGGYSYNEQFF.

Only one count was recorded for this clone. This chain links TRBV15 with TRBJ2-1; D possibly matches TRBD1 or TRBD2 (5 bases each). V lost 5 bases and J 0 bases, leaving 17 bases between the germline ends. This CDR3 is built from 17 residues. The germline V gene encodes CDR1 LNHNV and CDR2 YYDKDF (reference sequence). The CDR3 region is CATSEGRIISSYNEQFF. In DNA, the CDR3 is TGTGCCACCAGCGAGGGACGGATTATTAGCTCCTACAATGAGCAGTTCTTC.

This clone was picked up one time. The rearrangement joins TRBV9 to TRBJ2-1; 11 bases are a match to TRBD2. This CDR3 comprises 19 residues. CDR1 and CDR2 (germline): SGDLS, YYNGEE. The junction had 17 bases not matched to a gene; V was cut back by 3 bases and J by 6 bases. The CDR3 nucleotides are TGTGCCAGCAGCGCAGGGACTAGCGGCCCAGGAGTAGTGGTCAATGAGCAGTTCTTC. Residues: CASSAGTSGPGVVVNEQFF.

The J gene is TRBJ2-1, the V gene TRBV7-2; D call uncertain. Looked up from germline, CDR1 is SGHTA and CDR2 is FQGNSA. The CDR3 has 13 residues. With 5 bases removed from V and 5 bases from J, the gap between germline ends came to 10 bases. The chain's CDR3 is CASSPGRDNEQFF. The CDR3 nucleotides are TGTGCCAGCAGCCCCGGACGAGACAATGAGCAGTTCTTC.

CDR3 DNA sequence: TGTGCCAGCAGTTCCCGGACAGGGGGTACCGGGGAGCTGTTTTTT. It is translated as CASSSRTGGTGELFF. This chain joins TRBV6-6 and TRBJ2-2; the match to TRBD1 covers 10 bases. Germline V CDR1 and CDR2: MNHNY, SVGAGI (reference sequence). V trimming: 4 bases; J trimming: 5 bases; junction bases outside the gene matches: 4. The length of the CDR3 is 15 residues.

For the CDR3, the DNA is TGTGCCAGCAGCTTCTTCTTTGAGGGATGGTCATCTGGGGCCAACGTCCTGACTTTC. Its protein is CASSFFFEGWSSGANVLTF. The J gene is TRBJ2-6, the V gene TRBV5-6; D possibly corresponds to TRBD2 (5 bases). Per the germline V gene, CDR1 is SGHDT and CDR2 is YYEEEE. CDR3 size: 19 residues. With 2 bases removed from V and 1 base from J, the gap between germline ends came to 19 bases.

The rearrangement links TRBV4-2 to TRBJ2-5; D may match TRBD1 or TRBD2 (5 bases each). The ends were cut back, 1 base at V and 2 bases at J, with 17 bases in the middle. Germline lookup yields CDR1 LGHNA and CDR2 YNFKEQ. The CDR3 loop spans 17 amino acids. This CDR3 is CASSQGPGPALQETQYF. For the CDR3, the DNA is TGTGCCAGCAGCCAAGGCCCGGGGCCGGCCCTACAAGAGACCCAGTACTTC.

V is TRBV9 and J is TRBJ1-1; 10 bases map to TRBD1. The J segment lost 4 bases and the V segment lost 4 bases, leaving 10 bases of the junction unmatched. The germline V gene has CDR1 SGDLS and CDR2 YYNGEE. The CDR3 sequence is 16 residues long. CDR3 sequence: CASSPTPGTGVTEAFF. For the CDR3, the DNA is TGTGCCAGCAGCCCCACCCCCGGGACAGGGGTCACTGAAGCTTTCTTT.

This sequence joins TRBV7-2 and TRBJ2-7; TRBD1 aligns across 8 bases. The CDR3 sequence is 15 residues long. Trimming took 1 base from V and 3 from J; bases not matched to a gene: 5. Germline V gene data show CDR1 as SGHTA and CDR2 as FQGNSA. Here the CDR3 reads CASSLVAGGNYEQYF. DNA for the CDR3: TGTGCCAGCAGCTTAGTGGCAGGGGGCAACTACGAGCAGTACTTC. Full variable domain (missing parts from reference TRBV7-2 and TRBJ2-7): GAGVSQSPSNKVTEKGKDVELRCDPISGHTALYWYRQSLGQGLEFLIYFQGNSAPDKSGLPSDRFSAERTGGSVSTLTIQRTQQEDSAVYLCASSLVAGGNYEQYFGPGTRLTVT.

The chain carries TRBV15 and TRBJ1-2; D is undetermined. The V and J ends lost 5 bases and 4 bases respectively, with 23 bases between them. Germline lookup yields CDR1 LNHNV and CDR2 YYDKDF (reference sequence). The CDR3 is 17 residues long. Here the CDR3 reads CATSVVQRCGKIYGYTF. The CDR3 DNA reads TGTGCCACCAGCGTCGTACAAAGGTGTGGAAAGATCTATGGCTACACCTTC.

CDR3 bases: TGTGCCACCAGCAGGCCGGGCAGTTACAATCAGCCCCAGCATTTT. As protein: CATSRPGSYNQPQHF. V and J are TRBV15 and TRBJ1-5; no reliable D call. In germline, CDR1 is LNHNV, CDR2 YYDKDF (reference sequence). The CDR3 loop spans 15 amino acids. Trimming took 3 bases from V and 3 from J, leaving 12 bases between them.

The CDR3 region has the DNA TGTGCCAGCAGCGCGCTACGACTAGCGGGGGGGGGCGAGCAGTACTTC. This gives the protein CASSALRLAGGGEQYF. This chain uses TRBV11-2 with TRBJ2-7, with 14 positions matching TRBD2. This CDR3 is 16 amino acids long. Trimming at V came to 5 bases and at J to 6 bases, leaving 9 bases not matched to a gene. The germline CDR1 and CDR2 sequences are SGHAT and FQNNGV.

CDR3: CSARTATDTEAFF. The CDR3, as DNA: TGCAGCGCAAGGACAGCCACAGACACTGAAGCTTTCTTT. The chain is built from TRBV29-1 and TRBJ1-1, with D perhaps TRBD1 (6 bases). Germline loops: CDR1 SQVTM, CDR2 ANQGSEA. CDR3 size: 13 residues. Trimming pared 7 bases from V and 3 bases from J, leaving 15 bases between.

The chain recombines TRBV29-1 with TRBJ2-5; 7 nucleotides agree with TRBD2. With V trimmed by 6 bases and J by 5 bases, 9 bases remained unmatched. CDR3 size: 13 residues. Germline V gene data show CDR1 as SQVTM and CDR2 as ANQGSEA. The DNA of the CDR3 is TGCAGCGTAACACTAGCGAAGTGGGAGACCCAGTACTTC. Amino acid sequence: CSVTLAKWETQYF.

The chain couples TRBV5-5 to TRBJ2-6, with 8 bases matching TRBD1. This CDR3 is built from 15 residues. After removal of 6 bases from V and 3 bases from J, the junction contained 5 bases not matched to a gene. Germline V gene data show CDR1 as SGHKS and CDR2 as YYEKEE (reference sequence). DNA for the CDR3: TGTGCCAGCACCACGGGACAGGTTGGGGCCAACGTCCTGACTTTC. This translates into CASTTGQVGANVLTF. The full variable domain, completed using reference TRBV5-5 and TRBJ2-6, is DAGVTQSPTHLIKTRGQQVTLRCSPISGHKSVSWYQQVLGQGPQFIFQYYEKEERGRGNFPDRFSARQFPNYSSELNVNALLLGDSALYLCASTTGQVGANVLTFGAGSRLTVL.

The genes are TRBV6-5 and TRBJ1-1; 7 nucleotides agree with TRBD1. The germline CDR1 and CDR2 sequences are MNHEY and SVGAGI. The CDR3 totals 12 residues. Losses at the gene ends were 4 bases for V and 11 bases for J; bases not matched to a gene: 7. Written as DNA, the CDR3 is TGTGCCAGCAGTTGGGACAGAGGGGATGCTTTCTTT. This encodes CASSWDRGDAFF.

This rearrangement joins TRBV5-1 to TRBJ2-1; TRBD2 matches 14 bases. V lost 4 bases, J lost 5 bases, and 5 bases stayed unmatched. This CDR3 is built from 16 residues. Germline loops: CDR1 SGHRS, CDR2 YFSETQ. In nucleotides, the CDR3 is TGCGCCAGCAGCCCGACTAGCGGGGGGGCCGACAATGAGCAGTTCTTC. It encodes CASSPTSGGADNEQFF.

This clone was counted once. At one of its ends the junction is not consistent with the germline gene, which may arise from a read error. CDR3 residues: CARSIGGVVGLDTGELFF. CDR3 coding DNA: TGTGCCCGTAGTATAGGGGGGGTGGTGGGCCTGGACACCGGGGAGCTGTTTTTT. This rearrangement joins TRBV19 to TRBJ2-2, with D tentatively TRBD2 (7 bases). CDR1 is LNHDA and CDR2 is SQIVND in the germline V gene (reference sequence). The CDR3 is made up of 18 amino acids.

V gene TRBV19 combines with J gene TRBJ2-2; the D gene is possibly TRBD2 (5 bases). V shed 2 bases and J shed 7 bases, with 14 bases lying between them. Germline V gives CDR1 LNHDA, CDR2 SQIVND (reference sequence). The CDR3 contains 15 residues. The CDR3 protein is CASSISLDENGELFF. CDR3 DNA sequence: TGTGCCAGTAGTATATCACTAGATGAGAACGGGGAGCTGTTTTTT.

The gene calls are TRBV10-3 and TRBJ2-1; TRBD2 matches 10 bases. Trimming cost V 6 bases and J 5 bases; bases outside gene matches: 7. Germline CDR1 is ENHRY and CDR2 is SYGVKD. This CDR3 is built from 15 residues. In DNA form, the CDR3 reads TGTGCCATCAGGGACTGGACTAGCGGCAACAATGAGCAGTTCTTC. Its protein is CAIRDWTSGNNEQFF.